This T cell receptor beta chain was observed in a study of response to subunit inactivated influenza vaccine. Study findings and constraints: The authors offered the suggestion that each seasonal influenza vaccination recruits few new T cells.

CDR1 and CDR2 (germline): SEHNR, FQNEAQ (reference sequence). The CDR3 length is 14 residues. Trimming at V came to 1 base and at J to 3 bases, leaving 3 bases not matched to a gene. TCRdb analysed the RT-PCR reads with MiXCR anew, one entry per CDR3 protein. This sample carries about 780,000 distinct CDR3 sequences, 18% of them seen once, and the ten largest clones take approximately 11%. There are a few counts of this clonotype. Its antigen is as yet unknown. V is TRBV7-9 and J is TRBJ2-7, with 7 positions matching TRBD2. The TCR comes from a man aged 50 or older who received an inactivated influenza vaccine. This specimen was PBMCs from blood, taken less than 6 days after vaccination. The CDR3 loop reads CASSLGGLHYEQYF. The CDR3 DNA is TGTGCCAGCAGCTTAGGGGGACTACACTACGAGCAGTACTTC.